This record covers a single TCR beta chain. Each sample gave at least 6.5 million isolated PBMCs. A second about 7 to 11 cycle PCR used barcoded and J-beta primers. All samples yielded 3 million or more CDR3-containing paired-end reads. Each CDR3 protein gets one entry after TCRdb re-called the 5' RACE reads with MiXCR. The data contain about 780,000 distinct CDR3 sequences, under 30% of them singletons. The data were obtained in a study of blood T cells in healthy people across ages. The sample also formed part of further work on T cells of mothers and their children.

The specimen was blood. This receptor was taken from a boy aged 5-17 years in good health.

In DNA, the CDR3 is TGTGCCAGCAGTACTAGCGGAGGCGGGTACTTC. It codes for CASSTSGGGYF. The rearrangement joins TRBV2 to TRBJ2-4; 8 bases are a match to TRBD2. The CDR3 has 11 residues. The V gene's germline CDR1 is SNHLY and CDR2 FYNNEI. J was trimmed by 15 bases and V by 5 bases; bases with no gene match: 6. Using reference TRBV2 and TRBJ2-4 for the parts outside the CDR3, the full variable domain is EPEVTQTPSHQVTQMGQEVILRCVPISNHLYFYWYRQILGQKVEFLVSFYNNEISEKSEIFDDQFSVERPDGSNFTLKIRSTKLEDSAMYFCASSTSGGGYFGAGTRLSVL.